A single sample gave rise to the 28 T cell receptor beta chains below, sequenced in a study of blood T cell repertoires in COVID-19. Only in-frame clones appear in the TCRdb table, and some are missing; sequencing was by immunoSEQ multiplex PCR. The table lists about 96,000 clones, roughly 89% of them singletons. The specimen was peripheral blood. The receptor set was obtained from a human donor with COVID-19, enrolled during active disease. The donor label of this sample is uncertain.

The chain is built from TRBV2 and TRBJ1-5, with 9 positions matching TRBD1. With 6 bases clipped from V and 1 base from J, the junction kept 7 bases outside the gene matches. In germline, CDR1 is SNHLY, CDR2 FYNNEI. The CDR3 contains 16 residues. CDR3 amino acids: CASSSSGTGSNQPQHF. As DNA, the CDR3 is TGTGCCAGCAGCTCATCGGGGACAGGGAGCAATCAGCCCCAGCATTTT.

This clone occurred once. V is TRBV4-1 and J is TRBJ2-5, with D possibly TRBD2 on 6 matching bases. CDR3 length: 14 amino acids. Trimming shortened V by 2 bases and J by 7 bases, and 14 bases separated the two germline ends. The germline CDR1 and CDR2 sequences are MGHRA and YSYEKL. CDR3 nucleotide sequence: TGCGCCAGCAGCCAAAGCTGGGGGGTCAGGACCCAGTACTTC. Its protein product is CASSQSWGVRTQYF.

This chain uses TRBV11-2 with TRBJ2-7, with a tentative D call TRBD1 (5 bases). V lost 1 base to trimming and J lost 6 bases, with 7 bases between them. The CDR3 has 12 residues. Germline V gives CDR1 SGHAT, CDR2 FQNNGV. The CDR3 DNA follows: TGTGCCAGCAGCTTAGTCAGGGCCGAGCAGTACTTC. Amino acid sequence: CASSLVRAEQYF.

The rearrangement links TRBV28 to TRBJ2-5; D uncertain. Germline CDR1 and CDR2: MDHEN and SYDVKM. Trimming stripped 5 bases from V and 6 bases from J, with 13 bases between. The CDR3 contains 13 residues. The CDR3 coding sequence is TGTGCCAGCAGTCCCCGGGTCTCGCAGACCCAGTACTTC. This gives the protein CASSPRVSQTQYF.

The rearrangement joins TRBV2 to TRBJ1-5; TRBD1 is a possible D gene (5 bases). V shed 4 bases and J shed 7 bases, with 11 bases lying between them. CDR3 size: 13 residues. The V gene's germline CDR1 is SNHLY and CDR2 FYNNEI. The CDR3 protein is CASSGPGYQPQHF. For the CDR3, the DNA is TGTGCCAGCAGTGGCCCAGGGTACCAGCCCCAGCATTTT.

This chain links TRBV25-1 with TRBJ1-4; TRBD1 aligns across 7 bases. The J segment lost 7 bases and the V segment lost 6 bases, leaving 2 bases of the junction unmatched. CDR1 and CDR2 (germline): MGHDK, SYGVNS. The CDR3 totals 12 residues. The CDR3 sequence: CASSPGGEKLFF. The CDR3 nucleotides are TGTGCCAGCAGCCCAGGGGGTGAAAAACTGTTTTTT. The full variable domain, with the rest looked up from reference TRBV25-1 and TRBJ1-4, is EADIYQTPRYLVIGTGKKITLECSQTMGHDKMYWYQQDPGMELHLIHYSYGVNSTEKGDLSSESTVSRIRTEHFPLTLESARPSHTSQYLCASSPGGEKLFFGSGTQLSVL.

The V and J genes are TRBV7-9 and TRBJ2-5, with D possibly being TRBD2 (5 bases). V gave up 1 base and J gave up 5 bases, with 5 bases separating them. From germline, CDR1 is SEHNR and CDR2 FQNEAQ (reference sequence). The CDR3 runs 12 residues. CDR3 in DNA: TGTGCCAGCAGCTTAGGGGAGGAGACCCAGTACTTC. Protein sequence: CASSLGEETQYF. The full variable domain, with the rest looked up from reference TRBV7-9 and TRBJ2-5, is DTGVSQNPRHKITKRGQNVTFRCDPISEHNRLYWYRQTLGQGPEFLTYFQNEAQLEKSRLLSDRFSAERPKGSFSTLEIQRTEQGDSAMYLCASSLGEETQYFGPGTRLLVL.

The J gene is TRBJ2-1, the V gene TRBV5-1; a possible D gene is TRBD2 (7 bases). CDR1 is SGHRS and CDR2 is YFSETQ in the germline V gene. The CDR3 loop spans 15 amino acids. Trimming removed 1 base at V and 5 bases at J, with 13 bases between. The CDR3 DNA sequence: TGCGCCAGCAGCTTGTTACAGGGAGGGCACAATGAGCAGTTCTTC. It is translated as CASSLLQGGHNEQFF. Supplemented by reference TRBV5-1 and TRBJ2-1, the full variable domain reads KAGVTQTPRYLIKTRGQQVTLSCSPISGHRSVSWYQQTPGQGLQFLFEYFSETQRNKGNFPGRFSGRQFSNSRSEMNVSTLELGDSALYLCASSLLQGGHNEQFFGPGTRLTVL.

This chain's CDR3 is CATSRALGQGGTDTQYF. CDR3 DNA sequence: TGTGCCACCAGCAGAGCTCTCGGACAGGGTGGAACAGATACGCAGTATTTT. The chain carries TRBV15 and TRBJ2-3, with 8 bases fitting TRBD1. Looked up from germline, CDR1 is LNHNV and CDR2 is YYDKDF (reference sequence). Trimming cost V 1 base and J 3 bases; bases outside gene matches: 9. The CDR3 extends over 17 amino acids.

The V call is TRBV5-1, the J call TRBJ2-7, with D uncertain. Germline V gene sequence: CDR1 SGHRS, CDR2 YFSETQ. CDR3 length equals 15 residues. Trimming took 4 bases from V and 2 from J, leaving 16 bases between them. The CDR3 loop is CASSPGPGTAYEQYF. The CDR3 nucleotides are TGCGCCAGCAGCCCAGGCCCAGGAACGGCCTACGAGCAGTACTTC.

The CDR3 DNA sequence: TGTGCCACCAGCACAGGACAGGGCAATCAGCCCCAGCATTTT. Translated, it gives CATSTGQGNQPQHF. J is TRBJ1-5 and V is TRBV15; 7 nucleotides line up with TRBD1. V was pared by 4 bases and J by 2 bases, with 2 bases of the junction left unmatched. The germline CDR1 and CDR2 sequences are LNHNV and YYDKDF (reference sequence). The CDR3 runs 14 residues.

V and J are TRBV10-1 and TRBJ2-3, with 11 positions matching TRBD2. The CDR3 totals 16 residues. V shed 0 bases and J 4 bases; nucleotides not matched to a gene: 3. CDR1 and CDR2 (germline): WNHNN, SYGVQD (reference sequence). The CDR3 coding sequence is TGCGCCAGCAGTGAGTCGACTAGCGGGACCCCAGATACGCAGTATTTT. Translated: CASSESTSGTPDTQYF.

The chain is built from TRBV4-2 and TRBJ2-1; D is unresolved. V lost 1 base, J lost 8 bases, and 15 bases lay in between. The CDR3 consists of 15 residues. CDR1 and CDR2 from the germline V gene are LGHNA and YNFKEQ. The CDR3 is CASSQVTRGLDEQFF. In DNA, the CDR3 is TGTGCCAGCAGCCAAGTGACCCGAGGCTTGGATGAGCAGTTCTTC.

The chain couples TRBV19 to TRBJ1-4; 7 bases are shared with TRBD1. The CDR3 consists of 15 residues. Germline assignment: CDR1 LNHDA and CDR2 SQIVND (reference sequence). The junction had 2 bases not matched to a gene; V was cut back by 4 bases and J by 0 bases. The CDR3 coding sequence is TGTGCCAGTAGTAGAGGGACAGCAACTAATGAAAAACTGTTTTTT. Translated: CASSRGTATNEKLFF. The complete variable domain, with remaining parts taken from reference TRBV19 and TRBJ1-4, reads DGGITQSPKYLFRKEGQNVTLSCEQNLNHDAMYWYRQDPGQGLRLIYYSQIVNDFQKGDIAEGYSVSREKKESFPLTVTSAQKNPTAFYLCASSRGTATNEKLFFGSGTQLSVL.

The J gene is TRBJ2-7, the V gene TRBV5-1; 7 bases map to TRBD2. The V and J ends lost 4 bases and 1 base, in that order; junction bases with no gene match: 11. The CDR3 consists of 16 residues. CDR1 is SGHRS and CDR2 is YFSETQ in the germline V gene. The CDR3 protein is CASSVGREGRSYEQYF. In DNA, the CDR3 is TGCGCCAGCAGCGTGGGGAGGGAGGGCCGGTCCTACGAGCAGTACTTC. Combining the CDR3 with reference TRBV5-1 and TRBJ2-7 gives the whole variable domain KAGVTQTPRYLIKTRGQQVTLSCSPISGHRSVSWYQQTPGQGLQFLFEYFSETQRNKGNFPGRFSGRQFSNSRSEMNVSTLELGDSALYLCASSVGREGRSYEQYFGPGTRLTVT.

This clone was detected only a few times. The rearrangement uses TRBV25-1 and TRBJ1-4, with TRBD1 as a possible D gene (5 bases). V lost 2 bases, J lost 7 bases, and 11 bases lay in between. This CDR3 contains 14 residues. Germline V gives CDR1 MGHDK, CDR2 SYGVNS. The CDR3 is CASSENTGGEKLFF. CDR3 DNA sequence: TGTGCCAGCAGTGAAAACACCGGGGGTGAAAAACTGTTTTTT.

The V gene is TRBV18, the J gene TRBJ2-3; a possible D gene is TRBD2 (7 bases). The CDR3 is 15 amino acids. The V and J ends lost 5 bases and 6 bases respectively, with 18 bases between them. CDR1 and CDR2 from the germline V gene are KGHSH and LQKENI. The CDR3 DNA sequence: TGTGCCAGCTCAGTCGATGGGGGGGCGAGCGATACGCAGTATTTT. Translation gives CASSVDGGASDTQYF.

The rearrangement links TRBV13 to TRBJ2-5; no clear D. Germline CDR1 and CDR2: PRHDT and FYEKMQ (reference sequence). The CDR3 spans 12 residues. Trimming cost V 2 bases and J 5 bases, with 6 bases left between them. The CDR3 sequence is CASSLFSETQYF. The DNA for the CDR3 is TGTGCCAGCAGCTTATTCTCGGAGACCCAGTACTTC.

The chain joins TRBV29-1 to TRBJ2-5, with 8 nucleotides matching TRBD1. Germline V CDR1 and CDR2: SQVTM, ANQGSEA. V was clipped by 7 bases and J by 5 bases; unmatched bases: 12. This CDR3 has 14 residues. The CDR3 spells CSGTSGTGFETQYF. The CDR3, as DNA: TGCAGCGGTACCTCCGGGACAGGTTTCGAGACCCAGTACTTC. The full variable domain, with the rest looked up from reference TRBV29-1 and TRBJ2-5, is SAVISQKPSRDICQRGTSLTIQCQVDSQVTMMFWYRQQPGQSLTLIATANQGSEATYESGFVIDKFPISRPNLTFSTLTVSNMSPEDSSIYLCSGTSGTGFETQYFGPGTRLLVL.

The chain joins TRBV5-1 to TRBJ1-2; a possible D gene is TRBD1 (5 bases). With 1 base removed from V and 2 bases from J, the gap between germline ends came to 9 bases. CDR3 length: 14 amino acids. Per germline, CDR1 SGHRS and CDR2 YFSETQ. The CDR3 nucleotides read TGCGCCAGCAGCTTGTACTCAGGGAACTATGGCTACACCTTC. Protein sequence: CASSLYSGNYGYTF.

The CDR3 nucleotides are TGCGCCAGCAGCTTCTTAGAACTAGCGGAGACCCAGTACTTC. It encodes CASSFLELAETQYF. The chain recombines TRBV5-1 with TRBJ2-5; 7 nucleotides line up with TRBD2. From germline, CDR1 is SGHRS and CDR2 YFSETQ. The CDR3 loop spans 14 amino acids. With 2 bases clipped from V and 5 bases from J, the junction kept 6 bases outside the gene matches.

In DNA form, the CDR3 reads TGTGCCATCAGCCAGGGGACGAATAATTCACCCCTCCACTTT. It specifies CAISQGTNNSPLHF. The V call is TRBV10-3, the J call TRBJ1-6; D possibly corresponds to TRBD1 (6 bases). Germline V CDR1 and CDR2: ENHRY, SYGVKD. The CDR3 extends over 14 amino acids. V dropped 6 bases and J dropped 5 bases, with 11 bases sitting between them.

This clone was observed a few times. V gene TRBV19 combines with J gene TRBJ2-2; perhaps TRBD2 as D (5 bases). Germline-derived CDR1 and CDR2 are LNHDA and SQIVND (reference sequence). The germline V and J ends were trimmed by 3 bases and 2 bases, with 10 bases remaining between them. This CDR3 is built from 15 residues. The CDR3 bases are TGTGCCAGTAGTATGTCCGGGGTCAACACCGGGGAGCTGTTTTTT. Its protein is CASSMSGVNTGELFF.

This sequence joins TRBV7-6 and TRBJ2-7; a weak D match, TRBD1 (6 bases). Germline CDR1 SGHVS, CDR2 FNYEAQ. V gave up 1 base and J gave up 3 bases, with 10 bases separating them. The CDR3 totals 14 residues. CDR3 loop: CASSLGGQLYEQYF. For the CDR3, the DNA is TGTGCCAGCAGCTTAGGAGGACAGCTCTACGAGCAGTACTTC. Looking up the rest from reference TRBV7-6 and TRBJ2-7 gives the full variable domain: GAGVSQSPRYKVTKRGQDVALRCDPISGHVSLYWYRQALGQGPEFLTYFNYEAQQDKSGLPNDRFSAERPEGSISTLTIQRTEQRDSAMYRCASSLGGQLYEQYFGPGTRLTVT.

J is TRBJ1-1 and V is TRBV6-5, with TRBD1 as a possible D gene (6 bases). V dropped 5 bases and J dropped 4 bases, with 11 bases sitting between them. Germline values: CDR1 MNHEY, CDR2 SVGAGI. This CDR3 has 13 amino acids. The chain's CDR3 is CASSQGRVTEAFF. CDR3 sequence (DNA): TGTGCCAGCAGTCAGGGGCGCGTCACTGAAGCTTTCTTT.

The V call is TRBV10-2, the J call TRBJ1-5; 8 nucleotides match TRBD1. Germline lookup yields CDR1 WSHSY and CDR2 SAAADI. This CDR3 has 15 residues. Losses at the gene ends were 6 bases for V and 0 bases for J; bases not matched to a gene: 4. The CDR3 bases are TGCGCCAGCAGCCAGGGACAGGATAGCAATCAGCCCCAGCATTTT. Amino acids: CASSQGQDSNQPQHF.

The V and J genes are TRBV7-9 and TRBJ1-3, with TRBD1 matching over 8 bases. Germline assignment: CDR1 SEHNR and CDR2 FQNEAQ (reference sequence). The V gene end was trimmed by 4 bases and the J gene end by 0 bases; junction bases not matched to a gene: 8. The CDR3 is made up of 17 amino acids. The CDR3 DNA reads TGTGCCAGCAGCTGGGGAGGACAGGGCCACTCTGGAAACACCATATATTTT. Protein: CASSWGGQGHSGNTIYF.

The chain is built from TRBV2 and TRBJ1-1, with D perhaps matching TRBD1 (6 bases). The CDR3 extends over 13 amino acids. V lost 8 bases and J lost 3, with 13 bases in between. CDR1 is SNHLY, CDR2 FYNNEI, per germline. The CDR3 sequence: CASGGQWDTEAFF. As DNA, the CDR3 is TGTGCCAGCGGGGGACAATGGGACACTGAAGCTTTCTTT.